The 22 T cell receptor beta chains below all came from one sample that was sequenced in a study of blood T cells in healthy people across ages. The second PCR ran about 6 to 11 cycles with a sample-barcoded 5' primer and J-beta primers. TCRdb passed the 5' RACE reads through MiXCR, listing each CDR3 protein once. The sample includes 750,000 to 1,000,000 distinct CDR3 sequences, just under 30% of them seen just once. The same sample was also used in a study of T cells of mothers and their children.

Sequencing was carried out using blood. Receptors originate from a woman between 35 and 50 years old in good health.

The V gene is TRBV10-3, the J gene TRBJ2-7, with D perhaps matching TRBD1 or TRBD2 (6 bases each). V lost 0 bases and J 2 bases, leaving 20 bases between the germline ends. CDR1 is ENHRY and CDR2 is SYGVKD in the germline V gene. The CDR3 loop spans 18 amino acids. In nucleotides, the CDR3 is TGTGCCATCAGTGAGTCGACTCGGGAGACAGGCGAGCCCTACGAGCAGTACTTC. Translating it yields CAISESTRETGEPYEQYF.

This clonotype was detected ten times or more. The chain links TRBV12-3 or TRBV12-4 to TRBJ2-5; TRBD1 matches at 9 bases. The V segment lost 6 bases and the J segment 5 bases; nucleotides outside the gene matches: 10. The CDR3 has 15 amino acids. This CDR3 is CASSLTTGGRETQYF. The CDR3 DNA is TGTGCCAGCAGCCTTACGACAGGGGGACGGGAGACCCAGTACTTC.

The sample holds a few counts of this clonotype. V and J are TRBV7-2 and TRBJ1-2; unclear D gene. The CDR3 has 14 residues. The V end lost 0 bases, the J end lost 4 bases, and 9 bases lay between the germline ends. Germline CDR1 and CDR2: SGHTA and FQGNSA. CDR3 DNA: TGTGCCAGCAGCTTAGCAGGGCCGCCCTATGGCTACACCTTC. As protein: CASSLAGPPYGYTF.

V gene TRBV6-2 or TRBV6-3 combines with J gene TRBJ2-1, with 15 bases lining up with TRBD2. V shed 5 bases, J shed 7 bases, and the junction held 6 bases outside the gene matches. Germline lookup yields CDR1 MNHEY and CDR2 SVGEGT. The CDR3 covers 16 residues. This CDR3 is CASSRAGTSGGNEQFF. CDR3 coding DNA: TGTGCCAGCAGTCGCGCCGGGACTAGCGGGGGGAATGAGCAGTTCTTC.

Worth noting for this clonotype: An end of the junction differs from the germline gene, which may be a read error. The DNA of the CDR3 is TGTGCCAGCAGCTTAGTAGGGGGCGCTGAAAAACGGTTTTTT. It translates to CASSLVGGAEKRFF. The V call is TRBV7-2, the J call TRBJ1-4, with 7 bases matching TRBD1. The CDR3 totals 14 residues. Germline CDR1 reads SGHTA; CDR2 reads FQGNSA.

This clonotype was counted between two and nine times. CDR3 coding DNA: TGTGCCAGCAGCGCCCTGACAGGGAACACTGAAGCTTTCTTT. Protein: CASSALTGNTEAFF. This chain links TRBV9 with TRBJ1-1; tentative D call: TRBD1 (6 bases). V was clipped by 3 bases and J by 1 base, with 10 bases between them. The CDR3 contains 14 residues. Germline V lookup: CDR1 SGDLS, CDR2 YYNGEE.

The table lists this clonotype with a few counts. The V and J genes are TRBV13 and TRBJ2-1; TRBD2 matches at 16 bases. Germline V gene data show CDR1 as PRHDT and CDR2 as FYEKMQ (reference sequence). With V trimmed by 5 bases and J by 4 bases, 17 bases remained unmatched. The CDR3 loop spans 21 amino acids. CDR3 protein: CASSTYTGTSGGASKYNEQFF. CDR3 bases: TGTGCCAGCAGCACTTACACCGGGACTAGCGGGGGGGCATCGAAGTACAATGAGCAGTTCTTC.

Of note for this clonotype: A much larger clone differs by one base, so this may be a read error. The CDR3 end shows no conserved phenylalanine or tryptophan, and so a read error is likely. The chain couples TRBV5-1 to TRBJ1-1; 9 nucleotides align to TRBD1. Germline CDR1 SGHRS, CDR2 YFSETQ. The CDR3 length is 13 residues. The V and J ends lost 6 bases and 4 bases, in that order; junction bases with no gene match: 4. CDR3 sequence (DNA): TGCGCCAGCAACCCGGGACAGGGCACTGAAGCTTTCTTA. This translates into CASNPGQGTEAFL.

The chain employs TRBV28 and TRBJ1-2; TRBD1 agrees at 8 bases. In germline, CDR1 is MDHEN, CDR2 SYDVKM. CDR3 length: 14 amino acids. V lost 6 bases and J lost 7; bases outside the gene matches: 10. The DNA for the CDR3 is TGTGCCAGCAGGATGGACAGGGTCGGGGGTGGCTACACCTTC. Translated, it gives CASRMDRVGGGYTF.

The chain has TRBV10-3 and TRBJ2-3, with D perhaps matching TRBD2 (5 bases). V lost 11 bases to trimming and J lost 0 bases, with 15 bases between them. The germline V gene has CDR1 ENHRY and CDR2 SYGVKD. The CDR3 consists of 14 residues. DNA for the CDR3: TGTGCCGCCCGGGGTGAGGGTAGCACAGATACGCAGTATTTT. This translates into CAARGEGSTDTQYF.

This clonotype has more than one count but fewer than ten. The chain is built from TRBV6-5 and TRBJ2-1, with unresolved D. CDR3 length: 14 amino acids. The V gene lost 2 bases and the J gene lost 7 bases, with 12 bases spanning the gap. The germline CDR1 and CDR2 sequences are MNHEY and SVGAGI. The CDR3 loop reads CASSYAAQRNEQFF. The CDR3 region has the DNA TGTGCCAGCAGTTACGCAGCCCAGAGGAATGAGCAGTTCTTC.

This clonotype was counted at least ten times. This chain uses TRBV2 with TRBJ2-7; TRBD1 agrees at 7 bases. With 3 bases clipped from V and 2 bases from J, the junction kept 4 bases outside the gene matches. The CDR3 has 14 residues. In germline, CDR1 is SNHLY, CDR2 FYNNEI. The CDR3 is CASSEDRSPYEQYF. CDR3 nucleotide sequence: TGTGCCAGCAGTGAGGACAGGTCCCCCTACGAGCAGTACTTC.

This clonotype occurred a few times. The genes are TRBV7-6 and TRBJ1-1; no firm D call. The CDR3 has 15 residues. V was trimmed by 1 base and J by 1 base, leaving 10 bases between them. The V gene's germline CDR1 is SGHVS and CDR2 FNYEAQ. CDR3 sequence (DNA): TGTGCCAGCAGCTTAGGCGGGGTTCAGAACACTGAAGCTTTCTTT. The encoded protein is CASSLGGVQNTEAFF.

To note about this clonotype: A read error is likely, as this CDR3 ends without the conserved phenylalanine or tryptophan. The chain uses TRBV24-1 and TRBJ2-1, with 9 bases aligning to TRBD1. The CDR3 contains 16 residues. Trimming removed 4 bases from V and 0 bases from J; junction bases left unmatched: 3. Germline values: CDR1 KGHDR, CDR2 SFDVKD. The CDR3 sequence is CATSEGQGCSYNEQFV. The CDR3 DNA follows: TGTGCCACCAGTGAGGGACAGGGCTGCTCCTACAATGAGCAGTTCGTC.

This clonotype was detected only a few times. The genes are TRBV7-2 and TRBJ2-3; 7 nucleotides align to TRBD2. The junction had 5 bases not matched to a gene; V was cut back by 7 bases and J by 1 base. Germline V CDR1 and CDR2: SGHTA, FQGNSA. This CDR3 region has 14 residues. CDR3 nucleotide sequence: TGTGCCAGCACCTTTGGGGGGGGCACAGATACGCAGTATTTT. Amino acid sequence: CASTFGGGTDTQYF.

The rearrangement links TRBV3-1 to TRBJ2-7; 7 positions agree with TRBD2. The CDR3 consists of 15 residues. The V gene end was trimmed by 3 bases and the J gene end by 1 base; junction bases not matched to a gene: 6. Germline V gives CDR1 LGHDT, CDR2 YNNKEL (reference sequence). The CDR3 loop reads CASSHQGGNSYEQYF. The CDR3 bases are TGTGCCAGCAGCCACCAGGGAGGGAATTCCTACGAGCAGTACTTC.

This rearrangement joins TRBV12-3 or TRBV12-4 to TRBJ1-1; maybe TRBD1 (6 bases). The V end was cut by 2 bases, the J end by 7 bases, with 11 bases between. The CDR3 loop spans 13 amino acids. The CDR3 sequence: CASSLQQGGEAFF. The DNA of the CDR3 is TGTGCCAGCAGTTTACAACAGGGAGGTGAAGCTTTCTTT.

The chain joins TRBV29-1 to TRBJ1-2, with no clear D. The CDR3 is 12 residues long. Germline-derived CDR1 and CDR2 are SQVTM and ANQGSEA. The ends were cut back, 6 bases at V and 4 bases at J, with 12 bases in the middle. Here the CDR3 DNA reads TGCAGCGTCCTCCCCGACGGCTATGGCTACACCTTC. Amino acid sequence: CSVLPDGYGYTF.

The chain carries TRBV7-3 and TRBJ1-1; a possible D gene is TRBD1 (5 bases). The ends were cut back, 4 bases at V and 3 bases at J, with 9 bases in the middle. Looked up from germline, CDR1 is SGHTA and CDR2 is FQGTGA. CDR3 length: 13 amino acids. This CDR3 reads CASSWDGYTEAFF. CDR3 nucleotides: TGTGCCAGCAGCTGGGACGGGTACACTGAAGCTTTCTTT.

The rearrangement uses TRBV5-1 and TRBJ2-1; 9 bases agree with TRBD2. CDR1 is SGHRS and CDR2 is YFSETQ in the germline V gene. This CDR3 comprises 18 residues. Trimming cost V 0 bases and J 5 bases; bases outside gene matches: 12. The CDR3 nucleotides are TGCGCCAGCAGCTTGGATCCTAATCTAGCGGGGCCCAACAATGAGCAGTTCTTC. Its protein is CASSLDPNLAGPNNEQFF.

The genes are TRBV4-1 and TRBJ1-2; no reliable D call. CDR3 length: 14 residues. Per the germline V gene, CDR1 is MGHRA and CDR2 is YSYEKL. The V gene lost 2 bases and the J gene lost 3 bases, with 10 bases spanning the gap. The CDR3 reads CASSQSGVDYGYTF. DNA of the CDR3: TGCGCCAGCAGCCAAAGCGGGGTTGACTATGGCTACACCTTC.

Points on this clonotype: Compared with germline, one end of the junction differs, possibly owing to a read error. The chain links TRBV5-8 to TRBJ1-4; TRBD1 might be the D (6 bases). Per the germline V gene, CDR1 is SGHTS and CDR2 is YDEGEE. The CDR3 is 16 residues long. As DNA, the CDR3 is TGTGCCAGCAGCCCCGGACAGCGGGCAACTAATGAAAAACGGTTTTTT. As protein: CASSPGQRATNEKRFF.